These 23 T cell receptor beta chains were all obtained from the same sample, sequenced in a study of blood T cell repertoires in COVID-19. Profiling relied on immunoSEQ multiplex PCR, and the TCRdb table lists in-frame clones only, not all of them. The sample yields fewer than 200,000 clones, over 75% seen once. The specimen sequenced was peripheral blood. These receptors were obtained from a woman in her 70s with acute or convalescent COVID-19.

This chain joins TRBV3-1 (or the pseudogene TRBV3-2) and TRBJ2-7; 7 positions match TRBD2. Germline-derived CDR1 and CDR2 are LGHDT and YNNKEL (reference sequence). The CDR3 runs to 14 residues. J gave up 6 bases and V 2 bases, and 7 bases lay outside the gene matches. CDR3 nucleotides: TGTGCCAGCAGCCAACGGGGGGTCGCGGCCGAGCAGTACTTC. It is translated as CASSQRGVAAEQYF.

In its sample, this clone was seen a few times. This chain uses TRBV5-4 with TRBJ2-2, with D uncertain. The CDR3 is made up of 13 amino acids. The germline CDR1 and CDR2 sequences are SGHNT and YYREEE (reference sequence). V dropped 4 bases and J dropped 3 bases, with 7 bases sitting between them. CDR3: CASSLTDTGELFF. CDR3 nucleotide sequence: TGTGCCAGCAGCCTTACAGACACCGGGGAGCTGTTTTTT.

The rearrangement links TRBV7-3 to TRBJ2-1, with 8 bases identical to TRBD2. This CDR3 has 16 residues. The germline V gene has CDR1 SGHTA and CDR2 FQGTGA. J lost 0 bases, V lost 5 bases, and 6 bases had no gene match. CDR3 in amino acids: CASSPGLARSYNEQFF. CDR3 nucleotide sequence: TGTGCCAGCAGCCCAGGACTAGCTCGCTCCTACAATGAGCAGTTCTTC.

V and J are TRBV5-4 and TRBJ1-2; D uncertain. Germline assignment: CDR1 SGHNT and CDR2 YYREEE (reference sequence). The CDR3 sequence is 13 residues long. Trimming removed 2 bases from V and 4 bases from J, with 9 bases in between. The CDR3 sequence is CASSFQRGYGYTF. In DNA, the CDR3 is TGTGCCAGCAGCTTCCAGAGAGGCTATGGCTACACCTTC.

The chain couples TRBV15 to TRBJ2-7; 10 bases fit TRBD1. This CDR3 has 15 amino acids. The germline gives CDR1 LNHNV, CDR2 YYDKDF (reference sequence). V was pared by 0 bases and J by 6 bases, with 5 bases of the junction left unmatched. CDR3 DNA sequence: TGTGCCACCAGCAGAGATGGGACAGGGGAGCCCGAGCAGTACTTC. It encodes CATSRDGTGEPEQYF. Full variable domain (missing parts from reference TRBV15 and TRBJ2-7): DAMVIQNPRYQVTQFGKPVTLSCSQTLNHNVMYWYQQKSSQAPKLLFHYYDKDFNNEADTPDNFQSRRPNTSFCFLDIRSPGLGDTAMYLCATSRDGTGEPEQYFGPGTRLTVT.

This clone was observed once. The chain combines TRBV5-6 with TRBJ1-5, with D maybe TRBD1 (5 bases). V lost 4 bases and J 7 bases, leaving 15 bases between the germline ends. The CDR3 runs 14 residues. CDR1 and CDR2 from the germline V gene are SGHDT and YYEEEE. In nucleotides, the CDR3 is TGTGCCAGCAGCAGGGCAGGGCTAGAGCAGCCCCAGCATTTT. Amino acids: CASSRAGLEQPQHF.

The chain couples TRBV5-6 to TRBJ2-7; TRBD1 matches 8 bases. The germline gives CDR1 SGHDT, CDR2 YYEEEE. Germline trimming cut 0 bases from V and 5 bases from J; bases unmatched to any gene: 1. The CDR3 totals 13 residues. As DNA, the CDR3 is TGTGCCAGCAGCTTGGCAGGGGGCAACGAGCAGTACTTC. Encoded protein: CASSLAGGNEQYF.

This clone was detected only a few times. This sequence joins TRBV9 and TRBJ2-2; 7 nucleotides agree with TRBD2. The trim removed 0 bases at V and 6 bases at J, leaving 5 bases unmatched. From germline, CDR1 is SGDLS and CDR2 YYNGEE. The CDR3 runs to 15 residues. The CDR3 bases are TGTGCCAGCAGCGTAGGGGTAACTAGCGCCGGGGAGCTGTTTTTT. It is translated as CASSVGVTSAGELFF.

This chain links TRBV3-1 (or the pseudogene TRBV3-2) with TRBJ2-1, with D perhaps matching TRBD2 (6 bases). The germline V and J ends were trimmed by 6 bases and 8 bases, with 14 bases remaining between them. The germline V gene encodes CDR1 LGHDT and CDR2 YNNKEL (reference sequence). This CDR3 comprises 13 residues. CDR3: CASRRTTQDEQFF. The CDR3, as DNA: TGTGCCAGCAGACGGACTACCCAGGATGAGCAGTTCTTC.

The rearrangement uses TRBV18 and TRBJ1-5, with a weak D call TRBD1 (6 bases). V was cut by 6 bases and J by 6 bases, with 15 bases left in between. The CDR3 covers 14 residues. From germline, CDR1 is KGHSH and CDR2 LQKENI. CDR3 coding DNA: TGTGCCAGCTCGGTTCAACAGGGTACTCAGCCCCAGCATTTT. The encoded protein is CASSVQQGTQPQHF.

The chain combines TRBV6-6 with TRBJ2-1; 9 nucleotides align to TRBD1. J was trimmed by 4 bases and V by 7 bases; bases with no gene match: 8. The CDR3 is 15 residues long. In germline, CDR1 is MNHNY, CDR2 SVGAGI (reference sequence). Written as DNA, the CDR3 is TGTGCCAGCAAAACTACAGGGGGCGGTTACAATGAGCAGTTCTTC. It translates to CASKTTGGGYNEQFF.

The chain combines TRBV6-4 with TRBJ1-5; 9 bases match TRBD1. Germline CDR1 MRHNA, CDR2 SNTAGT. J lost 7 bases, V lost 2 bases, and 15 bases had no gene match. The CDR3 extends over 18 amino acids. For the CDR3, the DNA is TGTGCCAGCAGTGACCTCCTTCGACAGGGGGAAGCAAAGCAGCCCCAGCATTTT. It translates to CASSDLLRQGEAKQPQHF.

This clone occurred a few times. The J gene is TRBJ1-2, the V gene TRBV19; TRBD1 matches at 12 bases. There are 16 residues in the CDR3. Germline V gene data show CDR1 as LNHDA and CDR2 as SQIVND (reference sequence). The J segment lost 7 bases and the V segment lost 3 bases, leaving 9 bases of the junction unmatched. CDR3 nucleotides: TGTGCCAGTAGTATGGGGACAGGGGGCAGCTCTCCTGGCTACACCTTC. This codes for CASSMGTGGSSPGYTF.

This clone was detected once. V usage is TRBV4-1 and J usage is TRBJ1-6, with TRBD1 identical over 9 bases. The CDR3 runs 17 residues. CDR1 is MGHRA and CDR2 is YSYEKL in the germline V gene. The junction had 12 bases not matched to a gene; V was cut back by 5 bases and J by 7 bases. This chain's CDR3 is CASSLLPGQGANSPLHF. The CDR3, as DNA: TGCGCCAGCAGCTTGCTTCCGGGACAGGGTGCGAATTCACCCCTCCACTTT.

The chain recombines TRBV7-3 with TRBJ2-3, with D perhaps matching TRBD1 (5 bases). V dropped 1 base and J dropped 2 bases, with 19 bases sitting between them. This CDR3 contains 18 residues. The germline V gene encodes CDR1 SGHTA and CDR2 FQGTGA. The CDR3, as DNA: TGTGCCAGCAGCTTAAGGGGTGGGATTTATGGACACACAGATACGCAGTATTTT. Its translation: CASSLRGGIYGHTDTQYF.

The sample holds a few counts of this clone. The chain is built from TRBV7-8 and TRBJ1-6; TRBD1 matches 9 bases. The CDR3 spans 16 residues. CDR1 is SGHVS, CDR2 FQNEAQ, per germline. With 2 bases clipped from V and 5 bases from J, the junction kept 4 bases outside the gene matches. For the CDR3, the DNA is TGTGCCAGCAGCTTAACCGGACAGGGGAATAATTCACCCCTCCACTTT. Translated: CASSLTGQGNNSPLHF.

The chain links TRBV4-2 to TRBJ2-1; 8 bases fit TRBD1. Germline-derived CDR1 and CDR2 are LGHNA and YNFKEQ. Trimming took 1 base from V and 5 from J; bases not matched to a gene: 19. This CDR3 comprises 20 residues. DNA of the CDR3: TGTGCCAGCAGCCAAGGGGGGGTAACCGGTGGGACAGGAGTTAACAATGAGCAGTTCTTC. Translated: CASSQGGVTGGTGVNNEQFF.

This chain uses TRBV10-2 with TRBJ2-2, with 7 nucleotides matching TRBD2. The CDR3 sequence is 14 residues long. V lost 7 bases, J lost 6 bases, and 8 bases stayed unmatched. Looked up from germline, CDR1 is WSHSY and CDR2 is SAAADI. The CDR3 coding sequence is TGCGCCAGCAAGGAGCGGGAAACGTCCGGGGAGCTGTTTTTT. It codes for CASKERETSGELFF.

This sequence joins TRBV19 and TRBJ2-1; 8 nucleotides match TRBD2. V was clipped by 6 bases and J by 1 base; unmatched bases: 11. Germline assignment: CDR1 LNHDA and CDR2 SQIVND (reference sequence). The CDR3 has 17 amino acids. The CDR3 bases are TGTGCCAGTAGCCCGGTTCAAGGGACTAGTTCCTACAATGAGCAGTTCTTC. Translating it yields CASSPVQGTSSYNEQFF.

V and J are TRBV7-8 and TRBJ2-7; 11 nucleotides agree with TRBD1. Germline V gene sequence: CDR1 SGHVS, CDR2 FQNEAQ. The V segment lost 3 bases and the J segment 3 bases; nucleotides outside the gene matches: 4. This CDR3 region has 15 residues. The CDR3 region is CASSFGTGGIYEQYF. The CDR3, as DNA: TGTGCCAGCAGCTTTGGGACAGGGGGAATCTACGAGCAGTACTTC.

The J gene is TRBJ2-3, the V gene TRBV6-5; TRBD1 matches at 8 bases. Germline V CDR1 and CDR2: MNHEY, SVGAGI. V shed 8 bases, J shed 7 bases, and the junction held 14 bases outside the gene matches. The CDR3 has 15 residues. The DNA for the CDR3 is TGTGCCAGCTCCCAAGAGGGACAGGCGGGTTATACGCAGTATTTT. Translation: CASSQEGQAGYTQYF.

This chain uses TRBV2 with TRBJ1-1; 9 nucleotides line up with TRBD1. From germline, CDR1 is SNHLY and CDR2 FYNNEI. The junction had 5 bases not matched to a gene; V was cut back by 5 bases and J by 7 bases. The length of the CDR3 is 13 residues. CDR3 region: CASSNRGRDEAFF. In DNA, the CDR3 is TGTGCCAGCAGTAACAGGGGGCGGGATGAAGCTTTCTTT.

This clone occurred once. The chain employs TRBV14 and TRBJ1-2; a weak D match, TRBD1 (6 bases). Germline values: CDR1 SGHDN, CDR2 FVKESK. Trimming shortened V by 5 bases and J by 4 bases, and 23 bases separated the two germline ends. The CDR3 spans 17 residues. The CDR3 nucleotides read TGTGCCAGCAGCGCAAGGGCCGGACAGACAGGATTCTATGGCTACACCTTC. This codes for CASSARAGQTGFYGYTF.